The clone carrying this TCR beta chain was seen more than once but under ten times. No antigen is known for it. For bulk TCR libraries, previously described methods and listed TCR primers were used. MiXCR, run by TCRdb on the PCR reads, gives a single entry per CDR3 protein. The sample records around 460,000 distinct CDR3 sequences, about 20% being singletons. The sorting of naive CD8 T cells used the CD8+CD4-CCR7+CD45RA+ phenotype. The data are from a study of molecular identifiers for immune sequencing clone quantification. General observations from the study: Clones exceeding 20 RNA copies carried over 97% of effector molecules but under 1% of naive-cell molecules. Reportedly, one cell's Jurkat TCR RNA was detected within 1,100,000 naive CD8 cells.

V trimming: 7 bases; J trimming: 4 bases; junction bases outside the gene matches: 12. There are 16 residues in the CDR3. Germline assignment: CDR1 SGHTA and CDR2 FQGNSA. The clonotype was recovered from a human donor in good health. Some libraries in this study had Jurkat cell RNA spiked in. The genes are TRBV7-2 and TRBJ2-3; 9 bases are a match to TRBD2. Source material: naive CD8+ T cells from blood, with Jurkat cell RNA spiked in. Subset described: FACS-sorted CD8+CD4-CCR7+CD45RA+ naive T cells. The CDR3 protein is CASTRVAGGPPDTQYF. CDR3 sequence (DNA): TGTGCCAGCACCCGAGTGGCGGGGGGGCCCCCAGATACGCAGTATTTT.